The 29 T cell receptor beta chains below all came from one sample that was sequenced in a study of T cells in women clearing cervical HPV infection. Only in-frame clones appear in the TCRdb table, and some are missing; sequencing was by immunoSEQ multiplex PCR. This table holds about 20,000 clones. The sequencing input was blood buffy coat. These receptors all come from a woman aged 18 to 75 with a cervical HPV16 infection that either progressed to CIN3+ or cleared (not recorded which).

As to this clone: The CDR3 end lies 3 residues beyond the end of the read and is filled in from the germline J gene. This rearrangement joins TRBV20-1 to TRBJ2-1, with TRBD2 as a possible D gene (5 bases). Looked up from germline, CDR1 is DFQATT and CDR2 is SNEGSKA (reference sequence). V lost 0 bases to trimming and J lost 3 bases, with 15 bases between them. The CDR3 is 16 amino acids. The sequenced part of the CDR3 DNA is TGCAGTGCTAGAGATCATGAGGGTGGAGTCTACAATGAG. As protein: CSARDHEGGVYNE. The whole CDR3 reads CSARDHEGGVYNEQFF.

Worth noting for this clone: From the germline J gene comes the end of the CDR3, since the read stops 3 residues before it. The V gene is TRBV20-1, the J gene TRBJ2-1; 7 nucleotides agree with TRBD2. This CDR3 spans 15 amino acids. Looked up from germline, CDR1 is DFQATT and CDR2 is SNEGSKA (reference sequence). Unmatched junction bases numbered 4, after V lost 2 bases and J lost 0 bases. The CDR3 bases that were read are TGCAGTGCTAGACAGCGGGGAAGCTCCTACAATGAG. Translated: CSARQRGSSYNE. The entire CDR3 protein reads CSARQRGSSYNEQFF.

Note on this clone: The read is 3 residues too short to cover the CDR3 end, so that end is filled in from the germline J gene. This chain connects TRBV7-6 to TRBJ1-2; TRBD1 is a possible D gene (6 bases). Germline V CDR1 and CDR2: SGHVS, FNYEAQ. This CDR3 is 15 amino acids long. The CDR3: CASSLRTASMEGYTF. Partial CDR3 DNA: TGTGCCAGCAGCTTAAGGACAGCCTCTATGGAAGGC.

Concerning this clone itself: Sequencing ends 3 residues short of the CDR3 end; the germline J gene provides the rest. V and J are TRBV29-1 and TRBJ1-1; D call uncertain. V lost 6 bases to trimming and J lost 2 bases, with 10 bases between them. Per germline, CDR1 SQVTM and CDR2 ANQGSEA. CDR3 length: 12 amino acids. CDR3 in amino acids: CSVGSPNTEAFF. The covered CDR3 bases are TGCAGCGTGGGCTCACCTAACACTGAA.

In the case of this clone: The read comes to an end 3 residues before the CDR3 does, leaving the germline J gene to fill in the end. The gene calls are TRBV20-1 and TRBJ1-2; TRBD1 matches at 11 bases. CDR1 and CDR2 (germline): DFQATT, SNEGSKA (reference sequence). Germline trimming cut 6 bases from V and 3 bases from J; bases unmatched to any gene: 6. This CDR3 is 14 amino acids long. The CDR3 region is CSARTGGAYYGYTF. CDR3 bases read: TGCAGTGCGAGGACAGGGGGCGCATACTATGGC.

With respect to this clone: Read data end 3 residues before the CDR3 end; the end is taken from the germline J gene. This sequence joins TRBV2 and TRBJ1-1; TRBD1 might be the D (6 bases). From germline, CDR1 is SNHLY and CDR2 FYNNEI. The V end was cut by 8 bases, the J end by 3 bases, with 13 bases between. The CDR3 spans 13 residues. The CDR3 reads CASSKGVDTEAFF. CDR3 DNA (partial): TGTGCCAGCTCGAAGGGGGTTGACACTGAA.

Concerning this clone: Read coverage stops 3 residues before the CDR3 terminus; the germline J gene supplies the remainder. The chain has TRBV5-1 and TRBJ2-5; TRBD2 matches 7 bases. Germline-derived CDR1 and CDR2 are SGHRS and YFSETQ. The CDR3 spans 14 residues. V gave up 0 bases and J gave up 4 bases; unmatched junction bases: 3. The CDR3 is CASSLGGGGETQYF. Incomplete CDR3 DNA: TGCGCCAGCAGCTTGGGGGGGGGAGGAGAGACC.

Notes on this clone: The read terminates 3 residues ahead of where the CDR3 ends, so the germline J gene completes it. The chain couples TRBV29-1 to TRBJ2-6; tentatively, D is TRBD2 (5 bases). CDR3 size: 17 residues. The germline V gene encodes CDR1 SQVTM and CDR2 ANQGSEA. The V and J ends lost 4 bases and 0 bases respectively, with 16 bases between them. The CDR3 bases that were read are TGCAGCGTTGTTTTTAATGCAGACTACTCTGGGGCCAACGTC. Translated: CSVVFNADYSGANV. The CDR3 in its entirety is CSVVFNADYSGANVLTF. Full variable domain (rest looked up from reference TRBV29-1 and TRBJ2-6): SAVISQKPSRDICQRGTSLTIQCQVDSQVTMMFWYRQQPGQSLTLIATANQGSEATYESGFVIDKFPISRPNLTFSTLTVSNMSPEDSSIYLCSVVFNADYSGANVLTFGAGSRLTVL.

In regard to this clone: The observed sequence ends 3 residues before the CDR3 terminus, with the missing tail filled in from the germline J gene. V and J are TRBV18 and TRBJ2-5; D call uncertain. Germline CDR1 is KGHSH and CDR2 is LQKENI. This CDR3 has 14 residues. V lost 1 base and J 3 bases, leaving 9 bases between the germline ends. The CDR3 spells CASSPLIAEETQYF. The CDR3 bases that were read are TGTGCCAGCTCACCACTCATAGCCGAAGAGACC. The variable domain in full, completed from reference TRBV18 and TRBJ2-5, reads NAGVMQNPRHLVRRRGQEARLRCSPMKGHSHVYWYRQLPEEGLKFMVYLQKENIIDESGMPKERFSAEFPKEGPSILRIQQVVRGDSAAYFCASSPLIAEETQYFGPGTRLLVL.

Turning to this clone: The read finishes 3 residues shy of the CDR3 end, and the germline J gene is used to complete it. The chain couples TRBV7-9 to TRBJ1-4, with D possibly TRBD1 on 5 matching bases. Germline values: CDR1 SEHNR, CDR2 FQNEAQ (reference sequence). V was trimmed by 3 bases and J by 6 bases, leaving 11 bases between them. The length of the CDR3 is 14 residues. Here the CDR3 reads CASSFPGRDEKLFF. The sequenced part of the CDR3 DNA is TGTGCCAGCAGCTTCCCAGGGAGGGATGAAAAA.

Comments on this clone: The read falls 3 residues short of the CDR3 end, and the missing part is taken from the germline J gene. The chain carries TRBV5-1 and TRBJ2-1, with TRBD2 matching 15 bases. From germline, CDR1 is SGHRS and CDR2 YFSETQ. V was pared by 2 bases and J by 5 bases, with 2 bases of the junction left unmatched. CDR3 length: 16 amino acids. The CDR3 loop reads CASSLGLAGGHNEQFF. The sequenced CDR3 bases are TGCGCCAGCAGCTTAGGACTAGCGGGGGGGCACAATGAG.

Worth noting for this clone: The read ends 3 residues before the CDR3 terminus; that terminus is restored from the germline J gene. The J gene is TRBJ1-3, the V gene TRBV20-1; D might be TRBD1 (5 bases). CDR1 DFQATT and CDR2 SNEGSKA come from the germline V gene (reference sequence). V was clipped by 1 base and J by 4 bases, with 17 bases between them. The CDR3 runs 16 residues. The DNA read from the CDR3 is TGCAGTGCTAGAGTTGTAGGAGGGGCGCCGGGAAACACC. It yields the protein CSARVVGGAPGNT. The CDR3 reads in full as CSARVVGGAPGNTIYF.

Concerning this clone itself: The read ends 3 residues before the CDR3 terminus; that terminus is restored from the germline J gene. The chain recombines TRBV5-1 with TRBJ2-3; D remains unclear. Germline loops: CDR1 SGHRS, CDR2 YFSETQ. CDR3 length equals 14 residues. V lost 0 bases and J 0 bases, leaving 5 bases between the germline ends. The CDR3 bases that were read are TGCGCCAGCAGCTTGGGGCAGAGCACAGATACG. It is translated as CASSLGQSTDT. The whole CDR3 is CASSLGQSTDTQYF.

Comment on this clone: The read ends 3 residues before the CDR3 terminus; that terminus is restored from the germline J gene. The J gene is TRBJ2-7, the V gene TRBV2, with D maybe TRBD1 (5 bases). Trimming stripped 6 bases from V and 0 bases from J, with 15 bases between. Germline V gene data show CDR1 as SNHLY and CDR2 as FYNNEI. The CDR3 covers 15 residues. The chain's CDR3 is CASRNRLMSSYEQYF. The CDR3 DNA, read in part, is TGTGCCAGCAGGAACAGGTTGATGAGCTCCTACGAG.

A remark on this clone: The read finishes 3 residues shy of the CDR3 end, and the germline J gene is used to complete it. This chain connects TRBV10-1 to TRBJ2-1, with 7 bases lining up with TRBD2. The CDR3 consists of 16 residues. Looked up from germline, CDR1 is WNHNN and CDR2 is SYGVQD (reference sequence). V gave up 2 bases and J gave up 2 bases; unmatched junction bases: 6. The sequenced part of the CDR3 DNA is TGCGCCAGCAGTGAGATCCGGGGGGTCACCTACAATGAG. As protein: CASSEIRGVTYNE. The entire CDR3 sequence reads CASSEIRGVTYNEQFF.

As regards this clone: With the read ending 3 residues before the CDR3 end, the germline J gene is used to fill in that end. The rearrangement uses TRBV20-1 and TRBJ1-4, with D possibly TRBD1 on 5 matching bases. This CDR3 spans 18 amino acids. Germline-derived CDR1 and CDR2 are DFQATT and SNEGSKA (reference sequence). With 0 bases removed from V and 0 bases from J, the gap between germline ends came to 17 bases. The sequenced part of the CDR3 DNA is TGCAGTGCTAGAGATTTGGCGGGGCCCAGTGCAACTAATGAAAAA. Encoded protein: CSARDLAGPSATNEK. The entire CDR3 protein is CSARDLAGPSATNEKLFF.

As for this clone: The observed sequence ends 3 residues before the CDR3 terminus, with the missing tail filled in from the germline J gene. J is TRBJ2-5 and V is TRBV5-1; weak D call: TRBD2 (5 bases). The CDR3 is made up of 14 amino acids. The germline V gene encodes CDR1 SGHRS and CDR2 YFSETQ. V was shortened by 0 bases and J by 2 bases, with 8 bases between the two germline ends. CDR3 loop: CASSLGGQQETQYF. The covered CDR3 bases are TGCGCCAGCAGCTTGGGCGGGCAACAAGAGACC.

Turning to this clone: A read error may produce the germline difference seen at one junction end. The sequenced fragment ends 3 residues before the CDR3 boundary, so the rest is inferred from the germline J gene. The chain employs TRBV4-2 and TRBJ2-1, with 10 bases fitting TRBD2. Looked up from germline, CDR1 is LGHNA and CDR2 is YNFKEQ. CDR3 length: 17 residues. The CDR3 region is CASSQDGSGGSYNEQFF. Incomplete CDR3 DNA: TGCGCCAGCAGCCAAGATGGTAGCGGGGGGTCCTACAATGAG.

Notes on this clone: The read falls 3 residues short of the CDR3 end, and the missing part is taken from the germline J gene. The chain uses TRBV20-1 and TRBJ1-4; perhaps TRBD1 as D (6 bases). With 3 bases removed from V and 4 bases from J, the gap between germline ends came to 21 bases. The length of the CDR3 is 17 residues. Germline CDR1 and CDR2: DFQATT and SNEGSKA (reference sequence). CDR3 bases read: TGCAGTGCTAGGGAGCAGGGGCGGGACACTTATAATGAAAAA. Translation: CSAREQGRDTYNEK. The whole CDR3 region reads CSAREQGRDTYNEKLFF.

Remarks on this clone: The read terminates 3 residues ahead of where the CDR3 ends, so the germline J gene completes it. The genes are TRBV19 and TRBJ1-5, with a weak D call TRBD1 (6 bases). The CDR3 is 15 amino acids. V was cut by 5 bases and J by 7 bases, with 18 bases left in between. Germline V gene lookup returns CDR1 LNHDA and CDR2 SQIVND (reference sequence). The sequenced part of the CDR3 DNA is TGTGCCAGTAGTGCCCCCGCGGGGGGCTTCCAGCCC. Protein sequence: CASSAPAGGFQP. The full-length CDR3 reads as CASSAPAGGFQPQHF.

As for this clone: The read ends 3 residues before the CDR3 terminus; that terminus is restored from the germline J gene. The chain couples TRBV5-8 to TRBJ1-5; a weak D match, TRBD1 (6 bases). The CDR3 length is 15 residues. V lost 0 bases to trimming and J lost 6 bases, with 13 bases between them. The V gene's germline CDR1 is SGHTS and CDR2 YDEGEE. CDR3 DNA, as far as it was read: TGTGCCAGCAGCTTGGGTACAGGGTTCGGTCAGCCC. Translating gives CASSLGTGFGQP. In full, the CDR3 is CASSLGTGFGQPQHF.

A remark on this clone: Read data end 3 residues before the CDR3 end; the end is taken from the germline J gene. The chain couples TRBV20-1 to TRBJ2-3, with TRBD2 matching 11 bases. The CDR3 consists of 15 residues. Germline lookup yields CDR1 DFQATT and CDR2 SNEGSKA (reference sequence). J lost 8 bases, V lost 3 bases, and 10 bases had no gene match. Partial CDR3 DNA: TGCAGTGCTAGTGGAGTACTAGCGGGGGCCGCTACG. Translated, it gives CSASGVLAGAAT. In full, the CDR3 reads CSASGVLAGAATQYF.

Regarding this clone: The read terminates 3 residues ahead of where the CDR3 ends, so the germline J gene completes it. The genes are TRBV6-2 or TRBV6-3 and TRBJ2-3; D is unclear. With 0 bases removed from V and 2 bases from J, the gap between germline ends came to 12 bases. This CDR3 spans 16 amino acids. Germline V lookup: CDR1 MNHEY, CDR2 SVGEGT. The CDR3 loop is CASSYSRSVPTDTQYF. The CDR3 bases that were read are TGTGCCAGCAGTTACTCGAGATCAGTGCCCACAGATACG.

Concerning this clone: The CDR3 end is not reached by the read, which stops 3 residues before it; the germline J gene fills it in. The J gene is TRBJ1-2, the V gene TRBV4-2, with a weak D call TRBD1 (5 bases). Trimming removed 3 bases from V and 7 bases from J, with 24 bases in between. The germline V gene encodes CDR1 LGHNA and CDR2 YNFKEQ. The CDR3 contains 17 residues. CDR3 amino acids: CASSQAFTGNKKGGYTF. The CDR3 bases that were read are TGTGCCAGCAGCCAGGCATTCACAGGAAATAAGAAGGGTGGC.

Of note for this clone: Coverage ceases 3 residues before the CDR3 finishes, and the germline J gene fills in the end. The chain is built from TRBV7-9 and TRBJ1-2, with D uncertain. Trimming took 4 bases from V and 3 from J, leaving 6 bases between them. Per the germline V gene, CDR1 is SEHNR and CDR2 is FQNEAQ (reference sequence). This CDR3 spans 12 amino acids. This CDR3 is CASSSGDYGYTF. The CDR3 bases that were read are TGTGCCAGCAGCTCCGGGGACTATGGC.

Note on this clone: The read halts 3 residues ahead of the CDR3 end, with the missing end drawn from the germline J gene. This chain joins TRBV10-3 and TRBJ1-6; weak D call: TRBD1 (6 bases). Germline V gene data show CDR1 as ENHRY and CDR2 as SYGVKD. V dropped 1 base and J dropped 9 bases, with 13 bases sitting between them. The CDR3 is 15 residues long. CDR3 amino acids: CAISEFGQGLSPLHF. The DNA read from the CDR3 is TGTGCCATCAGTGAGTTTGGGCAGGGGCTTTCACCC.

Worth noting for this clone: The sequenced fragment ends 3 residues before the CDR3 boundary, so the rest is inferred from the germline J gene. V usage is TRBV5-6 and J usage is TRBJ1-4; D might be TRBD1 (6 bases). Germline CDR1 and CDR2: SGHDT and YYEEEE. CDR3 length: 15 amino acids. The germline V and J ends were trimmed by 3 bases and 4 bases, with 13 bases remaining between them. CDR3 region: CASSSLGQNNEKLFF. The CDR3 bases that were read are TGTGCCAGCAGCTCCCTTGGACAGAATAATGAAAAA. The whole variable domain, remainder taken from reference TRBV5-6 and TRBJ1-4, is DAGVTQSPTHLIKTRGQQVTLRCSPKSGHDTVSWYQQALGQGPQFIFQYYEEEERQRGNFPDRFSGHQFPNYSSELNVNALLLGDSALYLCASSSLGQNNEKLFFGSGTQLSVL.

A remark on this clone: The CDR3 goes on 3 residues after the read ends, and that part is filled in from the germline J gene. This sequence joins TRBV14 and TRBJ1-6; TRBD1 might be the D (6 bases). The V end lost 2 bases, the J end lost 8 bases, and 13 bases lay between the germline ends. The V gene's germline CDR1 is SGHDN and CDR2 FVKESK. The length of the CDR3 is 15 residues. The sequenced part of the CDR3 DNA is TGTGCCAGCAGCCAAATTTACAGGGACGATTCACCC. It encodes CASSQIYRDDSP. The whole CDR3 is CASSQIYRDDSPLHF.

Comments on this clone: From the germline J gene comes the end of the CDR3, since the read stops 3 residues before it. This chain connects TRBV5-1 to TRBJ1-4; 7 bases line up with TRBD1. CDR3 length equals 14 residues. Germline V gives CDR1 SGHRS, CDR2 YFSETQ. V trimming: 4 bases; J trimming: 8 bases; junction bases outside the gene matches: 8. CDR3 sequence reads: CASSTGTVGEKLFF. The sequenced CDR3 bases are TGCGCCAGCAGCACTGGGACAGTTGGCGAAAAA. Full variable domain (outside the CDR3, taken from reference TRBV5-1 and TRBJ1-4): KAGVTQTPRYLIKTRGQQVTLSCSPISGHRSVSWYQQTPGQGLQFLFEYFSETQRNKGNFPGRFSGRQFSNSRSEMNVSTLELGDSALYLCASSTGTVGEKLFFGSGTQLSVL.